These T cell receptor beta chains were read from a single sample in a study of T-cell memory formation after mild COVID-19. A single record per CDR3 protein comes from TCRdb applying MiXCR to the 5' RACE reads. This table holds 280,000 or so distinct CDR3 sequences, 18% found once. Specimen: PBMCs or a T cell subset sorted from them (not recorded which). The receptors originated from a man between 18 and 29 years old who had mild COVID-19 (a few samples of this study predate the infection). Cell type and time point are not known. The CDR3 runs from the conserved cysteine through the conserved F or W. Each record gives: V gene, D gene, J gene, clone size, CDR3 protein, CDR3 DNA. The D gene is left open where the match is weak. Size values are once, few and many counts, or a class for expanded clones, and some rows have none.

V gene: TRBV4-3
D gene: .
J gene: TRBJ1-1
clone size: .
CDR3 protein: CASSSGLSQAEAFF
CDR3 DNA: TGCGCCAGCAGCTCGGGACTTTCCCAGGCTGAAGCTTTCTTT

V gene: TRBV5-1
D gene: .
J gene: TRBJ2-1
clone size: few
CDR3 protein: CASSSDIAASSYNEQFF
CDR3 DNA: TGCGCCAGCAGCTCCGATATAGCGGCCAGCTCCTACAATGAGCAGTTCTTC

V gene: TRBV6-5
D gene: .
J gene: TRBJ2-5
clone size: .
CDR3 protein: CASSYSQGNGETQYF
CDR3 DNA: TGTGCCAGCAGTTACTCTCAGGGGAATGGAGAGACCCAGTACTTC

V gene: TRBV4-3
D gene: .
J gene: TRBJ2-2
clone size: .
CDR3 protein: CASSQEAMRALNTGELFF
CDR3 DNA: TGCGCCAGCAGCCAAGAGGCTATGAGGGCTTTGAACACCGGGGAGCTGTTTTTT

V gene: TRBV24-1
D gene: .
J gene: TRBJ2-3
clone size: few
CDR3 protein: CATSDRSGTGTDTQYF
CDR3 DNA: TGTGCCACCAGTGATCGATCCGGGACGGGCACAGATACGCAGTATTTT

V gene: TRBV7-9
D gene: .
J gene: TRBJ2-1
clone size: few
CDR3 protein: CASSLDGSNNEQFF
CDR3 DNA: TGTGCCAGCAGCTTAGATGGCTCCAACAATGAGCAGTTCTTC

V gene: TRBV20-1
D gene: TRBD2
J gene: TRBJ2-1
clone size: .
CDR3 protein: CSAATSGGRYNEQFF
CDR3 DNA: TGCAGTGCTGCTACTAGCGGGGGCCGGTACAATGAGCAGTTCTTC

V gene: TRBV28
D gene: .
J gene: TRBJ2-1
clone size: few
CDR3 protein: CASSLVRSGEQFF
CDR3 DNA: TGTGCCAGCAGTTTAGTCCGCTCGGGTGAGCAGTTCTTC

V gene: TRBV10-3
D gene: .
J gene: TRBJ2-1
clone size: few
CDR3 protein: CAISRAGLSSYNEQFF
CDR3 DNA: TGTGCCATCAGTCGAGCGGGCCTGAGCTCCTACAATGAGCAGTTCTTC

V gene: TRBV7-9
D gene: .
J gene: TRBJ1-1
clone size: few
CDR3 protein: CASSFQIYTEAFF
CDR3 DNA: TGTGCCAGCAGCTTCCAGATATACACTGAAGCTTTCTTT

V gene: TRBV13
D gene: TRBD1
J gene: TRBJ1-5
clone size: .
CDR3 protein: CASSRGQGRNQPQHF
CDR3 DNA: TGTGCCAGCAGCCGGGGACAGGGACGCAATCAGCCCCAGCATTTT

V gene: TRBV5-1
D gene: .
J gene: TRBJ2-7
clone size: .
CDR3 protein: CASSLGRVEQYF
CDR3 DNA: TGCGCCAGCAGCTTAGGACGGGTGGAGCAGTACTTC

V gene: TRBV12-3/TRBV12-4
D gene: .
J gene: TRBJ2-3
clone size: many
CDR3 protein: CASSTGQDTQYF
CDR3 DNA: TGTGCCAGCAGCACAGGGCAAGATACGCAGTATTTT

V gene: TRBV6-2/TRBV6-3
D gene: TRBD1
J gene: TRBJ1-5
clone size: .
CDR3 protein: CASVQGLGQPQHF
CDR3 DNA: TGTGCCAGCGTACAGGGGTTGGGTCAGCCCCAGCATTTT

V gene: TRBV5-1
D gene: .
J gene: TRBJ2-7
clone size: .
CDR3 protein: CASSPWAGVDEQYF
CDR3 DNA: TGCGCCAGCAGCCCCTGGGCAGGGGTCGACGAGCAGTACTTC

V gene: TRBV5-6
D gene: TRBD1
J gene: TRBJ1-1
clone size: .
CDR3 protein: CASSPGTGGAFF
CDR3 DNA: TGTGCCAGCAGCCCGGGGACAGGGGGAGCTTTCTTT

V gene: TRBV20-1
D gene: .
J gene: TRBJ1-1
clone size: few
CDR3 protein: CSARAPGNTEAFF
CDR3 DNA: TGCAGTGCTAGAGCGCCGGGGAACACTGAAGCTTTCTTT

V gene: TRBV7-3
D gene: .
J gene: TRBJ1-1
clone size: .
CDR3 protein: CASNSGSPGTEAFF
CDR3 DNA: TGTGCCAGCAACTCGGGGTCACCAGGGACTGAAGCTTTCTTT

V gene: TRBV28
D gene: .
J gene: TRBJ2-5
clone size: few
CDR3 protein: CASRPSPMGETQYF
CDR3 DNA: TGTGCCAGCAGACCTTCCCCGATGGGGGAGACCCAGTACTTC

V gene: TRBV7-8
D gene: TRBD1
J gene: TRBJ1-3
clone size: .
CDR3 protein: CASSLVDRAGNTIYF
CDR3 DNA: TGTGCCAGCAGCTTAGTGGACAGGGCCGGAAACACCATATATTTT

V gene: TRBV5-1
D gene: .
J gene: TRBJ1-2
clone size: few
CDR3 protein: CASSQPGADGYTF
CDR3 DNA: TGCGCCAGCAGCCAGCCGGGGGCAGATGGCTACACCTTC

V gene: TRBV18
D gene: TRBD2
J gene: TRBJ2-7
clone size: many
CDR3 protein: CASSPKLAGGAYEQYF
CDR3 DNA: TGTGCCAGCTCACCAAAACTAGCGGGGGGAGCCTACGAGCAGTACTTC

V gene: TRBV12-3/TRBV12-4
D gene: .
J gene: TRBJ2-2
clone size: .
CDR3 protein: CASSAPWAGELFF
CDR3 DNA: TGTGCCAGCAGTGCCCCGTGGGCCGGGGAGCTGTTTTTT

V gene: TRBV2
D gene: TRBD1
J gene: TRBJ2-1
clone size: .
CDR3 protein: CASSGGQGAYNEQFF
CDR3 DNA: TGTGCCAGCAGTGGGGGACAGGGGGCCTACAATGAGCAGTTCTTC

V gene: TRBV19
D gene: TRBD2
J gene: TRBJ2-3
clone size: few
CDR3 protein: CASSPRLAGTMGDTQYF
CDR3 DNA: TGTGCCAGTAGTCCGAGACTAGCGGGGACGATGGGAGATACGCAGTATTTT

V gene: TRBV5-1
D gene: TRBD2
J gene: TRBJ2-2
clone size: few
CDR3 protein: CASSAGQRGGELFF
CDR3 DNA: TGCGCCAGCAGCGCCGGGCAGCGGGGCGGGGAGCTGTTTTTT

V gene: TRBV12-3/TRBV12-4
D gene: .
J gene: TRBJ1-1
clone size: few
CDR3 protein: CASRIQMNTEAFF
CDR3 DNA: TGTGCCAGCAGAATACAGATGAACACTGAAGCTTTCTTT

V gene: TRBV7-9
D gene: .
J gene: TRBJ2-3
clone size: many
CDR3 protein: CASSFSGTDTQYF
CDR3 DNA: TGTGCCAGCAGCTTTTCAGGCACAGATACGCAGTATTTT

V gene: TRBV10-2
D gene: .
J gene: TRBJ2-7
clone size: .
CDR3 protein: CASSGGLEEYF
CDR3 DNA: TGCGCCAGCAGTGGTGGTCTCGAGGAGTACTTC